The source of this TCR beta chain is a study of cytomegalovirus exposure and HLA in healthy donors. Study-wide results and caveats: Later, TCR association rates were found to vary by HLA locus, highest for DRB1 and lowest for HLA-C. HLA allele associations emerged for some 16,000 TCR beta sequences in a later analysis, at 0.05 false discovery rate. With further analysis later on, most CMV-associated TCR beta chains appeared HLA-restricted.

A word on this clone: The antigen remains undetermined.

Germline loops: CDR1 SNHLY, CDR2 FYNNEI. Losses at the gene ends were 1 base for V and 8 bases for J; bases not matched to a gene: 7. The CDR3 length is 15 residues. The primer mix had 60 Vbeta and 13 Jbeta primers. In the authors' methods: Later reanalysis found 70 million to 95 million unique TCR beta chains, around 9.9 million of them shared. Profiled with immunoSEQ multiplex PCR; TCRdb holds only in-frame clones, not every one. V and J calls plus clone size are reproduced from that table; the DNA served to infer D and trimming. The sample lists about 190,000 clones, approximately 78% occurring once.

The sequence was collected from a woman aged 18-29 years in good health and CMV-seronegative. This sequence joins TRBV2 and TRBJ2-1, with TRBD2 matching 8 bases. Sequencing used PBMCs. For the CDR3, the DNA is TGTGCCAGCAGTGAAGGGGCGGGAGGAAAAGATGAGCAGTTCTTC. Protein: CASSEGAGGKDEQFF.